This TCR beta chain stems from a study of blood T cells in healthy people across ages. General study results and limits: PBMCs were not sorted, which prevented a conclusive comparison of naive versus antigen-experienced cells.

A word on this clonotype: Its antigen is still unknown.

The V gene's germline CDR1 is SNHLY and CDR2 FYNNEI. Losses at the gene ends were 10 bases for V and 2 bases for J; bases not matched to a gene: 12. The CDR3 spans 15 residues. For the second PCR, which ran for about 7 to 11 cycles, a sample-barcoded 5' primer and a J-beta primer mix were used. Every single cDNA molecule received a tag from a template-switch adaptor with 12 random nucleotides. CDR3-containing paired-end reads numbering at least 2.5 million came from each sample. TCRdb called the 5' RACE reads again in MiXCR, with one record for every CDR3 protein. The sample lists hundreds of thousands of distinct CDR3 sequences, roughly 25% occurring once. Separately, the same data were catalogued under a study of T cells of mothers and their children. This second report adds: The TCR beta CDR3 read count exceeded 8.5 million for each mother and was some 3.1 million for each child.

This chain links TRBV2 with TRBJ2-7, with 9 bases lining up with TRBD1. The sequence derives from a boy between 10 and 17 years old in good health. Sequenced: blood. The CDR3 DNA reads TGTGCCACCAAGGTTATGGGACAGGGAGCCTACGAGCAGTACTTC. This translates into CATKVMGQGAYEQYF.